What follows are 8 T cell receptor beta chains derived from one specimen sequenced in a study of blood T cells in healthy people across ages. With a J-beta primer mix and a sample-barcoded 5' primer, a second PCR ran about 7 to 11 cycles. Each CDR3 protein gets one entry after TCRdb re-called the 5' RACE reads with MiXCR. The sample holds over 450,000 distinct CDR3 sequences; nearly 25% are singletons and the top ten take around 10%. These sequences were also reported in another study, on T cells of mothers and their children.

The sequenced sample was blood. Receptors originate from a boy younger than 18 in good health.

There are many counts of this clonotype. The chain recombines TRBV28 with TRBJ1-4; D is unclear. This CDR3 is built from 12 residues. Germline V gene sequence: CDR1 MDHEN, CDR2 SYDVKM. V was cut by 1 base and J by 8 bases, with 5 bases left in between. The chain's CDR3 is CASSLLGEKLFF. In DNA form, the CDR3 reads TGTGCCAGCAGTTTATTGGGCGAAAAACTGTTTTTT.

CDR3 in DNA: TGTGCCAGCAGCAAAGGGCTCCGTTATAGAGGCAAAAACATTCAGTACTTC. This translates into CASSKGLRYRGKNIQYF. The chain couples TRBV21-1 to TRBJ2-4. TRBV21-1 constitutes a pseudogene. The CDR3 loop spans 17 amino acids.

This clonotype was observed at least ten times. The CDR3 region is CASSEDANGYTF. The CDR3 nucleotides read TGTGCCAGCTCTGAAGACGCAAATGGCTACACCTTC. The V call is TRBV7-9, the J call TRBJ1-2, with D hard to call. The CDR3 length is 12 residues. Per the germline V gene, CDR1 is SEHNR and CDR2 is FQNEAQ (reference sequence). The V end was cut by 8 bases, the J end by 6 bases, with 13 bases between.

This clonotype was found a few times. This CDR3 is CASSRLAGGPRGELFF. CDR3 sequence (DNA): TGTGCCAGCAGTAGACTAGCGGGAGGGCCAAGGGGGGAGCTGTTTTTT. The J gene is TRBJ2-2, the V gene TRBV6-1, with 14 positions matching TRBD2. Trimming took 5 bases from V and 8 from J; bases not matched to a gene: 7. The CDR3 is made up of 16 amino acids. Germline CDR1 MNHNS, CDR2 SASEGT.

Written as DNA, the CDR3 is TGCGCCAGCAGCTTGGGAGCAGGGGCGTATGGGGAGACCCAGTACTTC. This sequence encodes CASSLGAGAYGETQYF. The chain joins TRBV5-1 to TRBJ2-5, with D maybe TRBD1 (6 bases). This CDR3 has 16 residues. Trimming took 0 bases from V and 5 from J, leaving 17 bases between them. Per the germline V gene, CDR1 is SGHRS and CDR2 is YFSETQ.

This clonotype has a handful of counts. V is TRBV29-1 and J is TRBJ2-1, with TRBD2 matching 13 bases. This CDR3 comprises 15 residues. Per the germline V gene, CDR1 is SQVTM and CDR2 is ANQGSEA. The V gene end was trimmed by 6 bases and the J gene end by 3 bases; junction bases not matched to a gene: 5. The CDR3 protein is CSVDGLAGDYNEQFF. The CDR3 nucleotides are TGCAGCGTCGACGGACTAGCGGGAGACTACAATGAGCAGTTCTTC.

There are a few counts of this clonotype. This chain joins TRBV6-5 and TRBJ2-1; the D call may be TRBD1 or TRBD2 (7 bases each). The CDR3 loop spans 15 amino acids. Per the germline V gene, CDR1 is MNHEY and CDR2 is SVGAGI. V was pared by 6 bases and J by 4 bases, with 16 bases between. The CDR3 is CASRSGGEGYNEQFF. The CDR3 region has the DNA TGTGCCAGCAGATCAGGGGGGGAAGGATACAATGAGCAGTTCTTC.

The table lists this clonotype with a count of one. The chain is built from TRBV6-5 and TRBJ2-7, with 7 nucleotides matching TRBD1. CDR3 size: 14 residues. CDR1 and CDR2 from the germline V gene are MNHEY and SVGAGI. J lost 2 bases, V lost 6 bases, and 7 bases had no gene match. CDR3 in DNA: TGTGCCAGCAGCTCACAGGGGAACCCCTACGAGCAGTACGTC. It encodes CASSSQGNPYEQYV.